The 29 T cell receptor beta chains below were found in one sample sequenced in a study of T-cell reconstitution after alpha-beta-depleted transplantation in children. TCRbeta library construction was performed incorporating unique molecular identifiers. TCRdb reprocessed the PCR reads via MiXCR and lists one record per CDR3 protein. The data hold 450,000 to 550,000 distinct CDR3 sequences, with more than 9.5% observed a single time. Sequencing was performed on PBMCs, mostly from graft donor cells, taken 180 days after TCRalphabeta/CD19-depleted stem cell transplant. These receptors came from a female patient younger than 10 who had a stem cell transplant for aplastic anemia, so the T cells may come from the graft donor.

This chain joins TRBV24-1 and TRBJ2-5; D perhaps matches TRBD2 (6 bases). Germline CDR1 KGHDR, CDR2 SFDVKD. The CDR3 spans 14 residues. Trimming pared 3 bases from V and 5 bases from J, leaving 12 bases between. The CDR3 coding sequence is TGTGCCACCAGTGATACACAGGCGGGGGAGACCCAGTACTTC. Translated, it gives CATSDTQAGETQYF.

The gene calls are TRBV6-1 and TRBJ2-5, with D perhaps given as TRBD1 or TRBD2 (5 bases each). Trimming left V 6 bases short and J 4 bases short, with 12 bases between. CDR1 is MNHNS, CDR2 SASEGT, per germline. The CDR3 sequence is 13 residues long. The CDR3 DNA is TGTGCCAGCAGAAGGGACGGACGAGAGACCCAGTACTTC. Its translation: CASRRDGRETQYF.

The chain is built from TRBV12-3 or TRBV12-4 and TRBJ1-3; tentatively, D is TRBD1 (6 bases). The CDR3 runs to 14 residues. With 8 bases removed from V and 5 bases from J, the gap between germline ends came to 16 bases. CDR3 amino acids: CASRTGKVRNTIYF. DNA for the CDR3: TGTGCCAGCCGAACAGGGAAAGTAAGAAACACCATATATTTT.

The genes are TRBV6-5 and TRBJ2-1; D gene unclear. V dropped 0 bases and J dropped 5 bases, with 20 bases sitting between them. The CDR3 has 18 residues. CDR1 is MNHEY, CDR2 SVGAGI, per germline. The CDR3 spells CASSYSFIAVIRDNEQFF. The CDR3 nucleotides are TGTGCCAGCAGTTACTCTTTTATCGCAGTAATACGAGACAATGAGCAGTTCTTC.

This clonotype was found a few times. This chain connects TRBV12-3 or TRBV12-4 to TRBJ2-4; TRBD1 matches at 7 bases. There are 14 residues in the CDR3. Unmatched junction bases numbered 2, after V lost 3 bases and J lost 3 bases. CDR3 sequence (DNA): TGTGCCAGCAGTTTCAGGGGGATCAAAAACATTCAGTACTTC. It yields the protein CASSFRGIKNIQYF.

This clonotype came up a few times. The genes are TRBV20-1 and TRBJ2-7, with D possibly called TRBD1 or TRBD2 (6 bases each). Trimming cost V 0 bases and J 3 bases, with 12 bases left between them. The CDR3 extends over 14 amino acids. CDR1 and CDR2 from the germline V gene are DFQATT and SNEGSKA (reference sequence). The CDR3, as DNA: TGCAGTGCTAGAGAATGGGGGGCGGTCTACGAGCAGTACTTC. Residues: CSAREWGAVYEQYF.

This rearrangement joins TRBV7-2 to TRBJ2-1, with a tentative D call TRBD2 (6 bases). This CDR3 contains 15 residues. Germline V gives CDR1 SGHTA, CDR2 FQGNSA. Trimming cost V 3 bases and J 9 bases, with 18 bases left between them. The CDR3 sequence: CASSFTSFLKSEQFF. In DNA form, the CDR3 reads TGTGCCAGCAGCTTTACTAGCTTCTTGAAGAGTGAGCAGTTCTTC. Variable domain in full (rest from reference TRBV7-2 and TRBJ2-1): GAGVSQSPSNKVTEKGKDVELRCDPISGHTALYWYRQSLGQGLEFLIYFQGNSAPDKSGLPSDRFSAERTGGSVSTLTIQRTQQEDSAVYLCASSFTSFLKSEQFFGPGTRLTVL.

This clonotype was counted a few times. The chain links TRBV19 to TRBJ1-1, with a weak D call TRBD1 (5 bases). V gave up 9 bases and J gave up 1 base, with 15 bases separating them. CDR3 length: 14 amino acids. Per germline, CDR1 LNHDA and CDR2 SQIVND (reference sequence). CDR3 nucleotide sequence: TGTGCCAGCCGTCAGGGCAGGTCGAACACTGAAGCTTTCTTT. Its protein product is CASRQGRSNTEAFF.

The chain couples TRBV20-1 to TRBJ1-4; D is perhaps TRBD1 (5 bases). This CDR3 is 15 amino acids long. Germline V CDR1 and CDR2: DFQATT, SNEGSKA (reference sequence). Trimming removed 0 bases at V and 3 bases at J, with 11 bases between. CDR3 loop: CSARDLSGPNEKLFF. The CDR3 DNA reads TGCAGTGCTAGAGATCTGTCAGGGCCTAATGAAAAACTGTTTTTT.

This sequence joins TRBV28 and TRBJ2-7; TRBD1 matches 8 bases. The CDR3 sequence is 14 residues long. CDR1 MDHEN and CDR2 SYDVKM come from the germline V gene. Unmatched junction bases numbered 5, after V lost 3 bases and J lost 4 bases. The CDR3 loop reads CASSLDRAFYEQYF. Written as DNA, the CDR3 is TGTGCCAGCAGTTTGGACAGGGCGTTTTACGAGCAGTACTTC.

The V gene is TRBV27, the J gene TRBJ2-7; 8 positions agree with TRBD1. The CDR3 runs 14 residues. The trim removed 5 bases at V and 5 bases at J, leaving 8 bases unmatched. Germline V gene data show CDR1 as MNHEY and CDR2 as SMNVEV (reference sequence). The CDR3 sequence: CASSKQGVRDEQYV. The CDR3 DNA sequence: TGTGCCAGCAGTAAACAGGGGGTAAGGGACGAGCAGTACGTC.

This clonotype was seen more than once but under ten times. The V and J genes are TRBV20-1 and TRBJ2-7, with TRBD2 matching over 12 bases. Trimming removed 0 bases from V and 0 bases from J; junction bases left unmatched: 9. Germline V CDR1 and CDR2: DFQATT, SNEGSKA (reference sequence). This CDR3 is built from 18 residues. As DNA, the CDR3 is TGCAGTGCTAGAGATCTTTGGCTAGCGGGAGGGAGCTCCTACGAGCAGTACTTC. This gives the protein CSARDLWLAGGSSYEQYF.

This clonotype was observed a few times. This chain uses TRBV9 with TRBJ2-3; the D is unclear. Germline V lookup: CDR1 SGDLS, CDR2 YYNGEE. V was clipped by 2 bases and J by 1 base, with 11 bases between them. The CDR3 has 15 amino acids. The CDR3 sequence is CASSVSLGGTDTQYF. CDR3 in DNA: TGTGCCAGCAGCGTTAGTCTAGGTGGCACAGATACGCAGTATTTT.

The chain recombines TRBV6-5 with TRBJ2-1; D tentatively fits TRBD1 or TRBD2 (5 bases each). Germline-derived CDR1 and CDR2 are MNHEY and SVGAGI. There are 16 residues in the CDR3. The V end lost 0 bases, the J end lost 6 bases, and 15 bases lay between the germline ends. The CDR3 bases are TGTGCCAGCAGTTACTCAGCCTTAATGGGGACCAATGAGCAGTTCTTC. The encoded protein is CASSYSALMGTNEQFF.

This clonotype was observed at least ten times. V gene TRBV12-3 or TRBV12-4 combines with J gene TRBJ1-2, with D unclear. V was pared by 5 bases and J by 4 bases, with 8 bases between. This CDR3 has 12 amino acids. This chain's CDR3 is CASSPDGYGYTF. CDR3 DNA: TGTGCCAGCAGTCCGGACGGCTATGGCTACACCTTC.

This clonotype has a count of ten or more. The chain recombines TRBV12-3 or TRBV12-4 with TRBJ1-2, with TRBD1 identical over 7 bases. The ends lost 5 bases at V and 5 bases at J; junction bases unmatched: 14. CDR3 size: 16 residues. The CDR3 reads CASSTQGQAIGYGYTF. The CDR3 DNA reads as TGTGCCAGCAGTACTCAAGGACAGGCGATTGGGTATGGCTACACCTTC.

This clonotype occurred many times. This rearrangement joins TRBV12-3 or TRBV12-4 to TRBJ2-1, with D perhaps TRBD2 (5 bases). The V and J ends lost 1 base and 4 bases respectively, with 11 bases between them. The CDR3 contains 15 residues. The CDR3 region is CASSLVLAPYNEQFF. For the CDR3, the DNA is TGTGCCAGCAGTTTAGTCCTAGCCCCTTACAATGAGCAGTTCTTC.

In this sample, this clonotype turned up a few times. The gene calls are TRBV18 and TRBJ2-7; D is uncertain. CDR1 KGHSH and CDR2 LQKENI come from the germline V gene. V gave up 6 bases and J gave up 2 bases, with 11 bases separating them. This CDR3 contains 13 residues. CDR3 amino acids: CASSLGVAYEQYV. The CDR3 coding sequence is TGTGCCAGCTCTCTTGGGGTGGCCTACGAGCAGTACGTC.

This clonotype occurred many times. V is TRBV4-2 and J is TRBJ1-4; 8 nucleotides line up with TRBD1. CDR3 length: 15 amino acids. Germline V gene lookup returns CDR1 LGHNA and CDR2 YNFKEQ. With 0 bases clipped from V and 8 bases from J, the junction kept 5 bases outside the gene matches. CDR3 region: CASSQDLAGGEKLFF. Written as DNA, the CDR3 is TGTGCCAGCAGCCAAGATCTGGCAGGGGGCGAAAAACTGTTTTTT.

This sequence joins TRBV14 and TRBJ2-3, with D hard to call. Germline loops: CDR1 SGHDN, CDR2 FVKESK. The CDR3 runs to 14 residues. The V end lost 4 bases, the J end lost 1 base, and 9 bases lay between the germline ends. The CDR3 sequence is CASSPPGRTDTQYF. CDR3 nucleotide sequence: TGTGCCAGCAGCCCACCGGGCCGCACAGATACGCAGTATTTT.

This clonotype was counted only a few times. The genes are TRBV13 and TRBJ2-3; TRBD2 aligns across 10 bases. Germline V gene data show CDR1 as PRHDT and CDR2 as FYEKMQ (reference sequence). Trimming removed 2 bases from V and 0 bases from J; junction bases left unmatched: 5. The CDR3 has 17 residues. CDR3 in DNA: TGTGCCAGCAGCTTATCTAGCGGGAGCTCTAGCACAGATACGCAGTATTTT. This translates into CASSLSSGSSSTDTQYF.

This sequence joins TRBV6-2 or TRBV6-3 and TRBJ2-3, with TRBD2 identical over 9 bases. The CDR3 covers 17 residues. Germline lookup yields CDR1 MNHEY and CDR2 SVGEGT. Trimming cost V 0 bases and J 5 bases; bases outside gene matches: 9. CDR3: CASSYSTVAGELDTQYF. As DNA, the CDR3 is TGTGCCAGCAGTTACTCGACGGTAGCGGGGGAATTAGATACGCAGTATTTT.

This clonotype was picked up a small number of times. This chain joins TRBV6-5 and TRBJ2-1, with unresolved D. Trimming removed 4 bases from V and 2 bases from J, with 12 bases in between. Germline V gene sequence: CDR1 MNHEY, CDR2 SVGAGI. The CDR3 runs to 15 residues. The CDR3 region is CASSSTDPTYNEQFF. In nucleotides, the CDR3 is TGTGCCAGCAGTTCGACGGACCCAACCTACAATGAGCAGTTCTTC.

For the CDR3, the DNA is TGCGCCAGCAGCCCGGACAGGGTCGTCAACAATGAGCAGTTCTTC. This gives the protein CASSPDRVVNNEQFF. V usage is TRBV4-1 and J usage is TRBJ2-1; TRBD1 aligns across 8 bases. CDR3 length: 15 amino acids. In germline, CDR1 is MGHRA, CDR2 YSYEKL. The trim removed 4 bases at V and 5 bases at J, leaving 7 bases unmatched.

This clonotype was recorded at least ten times. The chain has TRBV20-1 and TRBJ2-7; D possibly corresponds to TRBD1 (5 bases). Between the trimmed V and J ends, which lost 2 bases and 2 bases, there was a span of 16 bases. This CDR3 contains 15 residues. CDR1 and CDR2 from the germline V gene are DFQATT and SNEGSKA (reference sequence). Here the CDR3 reads CSARTSGKMPYEQYF. The DNA for the CDR3 is TGCAGTGCTAGAACATCAGGGAAGATGCCCTACGAGCAGTACTTC.

V usage is TRBV20-1 and J usage is TRBJ2-1; TRBD2 matches at 7 bases. The CDR3 extends over 15 amino acids. Germline V gene lookup returns CDR1 DFQATT and CDR2 SNEGSKA (reference sequence). The V gene end was trimmed by 0 bases and the J gene end by 8 bases; junction bases not matched to a gene: 10. The CDR3 region is CSARDQRGRLYEQFF. The CDR3 region has the DNA TGCAGTGCTAGAGATCAGCGCGGGAGATTGTATGAGCAGTTCTTC.

This clonotype was counted ten times or more. V gene TRBV12-3 or TRBV12-4 combines with J gene TRBJ2-7; 7 bases fit TRBD1. The length of the CDR3 is 14 residues. V shed 7 bases, J shed 4 bases, and the junction held 10 bases outside the gene matches. In DNA form, the CDR3 reads TGTGCCAGCACCCGACAGGGTGCCTCTTACGAGCAGTACTTC. Amino acids: CASTRQGASYEQYF.

This clonotype has a handful of counts. The chain is built from TRBV7-9 and TRBJ2-7; D is undetermined. Looked up from germline, CDR1 is SEHNR and CDR2 is FQNEAQ (reference sequence). The CDR3 extends over 14 amino acids. With 2 bases removed from V and 5 bases from J, the gap between germline ends came to 13 bases. CDR3 region: CASSLSAQRDEQYF. The CDR3 DNA is TGTGCCAGCAGCTTATCCGCACAGAGAGACGAGCAGTACTTC. The full variable domain, with the rest looked up from reference TRBV7-9 and TRBJ2-7, is DTGVSQNPRHKITKRGQNVTFRCDPISEHNRLYWYRQTLGQGPEFLTYFQNEAQLEKSRLLSDRFSAERPKGSFSTLEIQRTEQGDSAMYLCASSLSAQRDEQYFGPGTRLTVT.

The chain links TRBV7-9 to TRBJ2-5; a possible D gene is TRBD2 (5 bases). In germline, CDR1 is SEHNR, CDR2 FQNEAQ (reference sequence). The CDR3 contains 14 residues. Trimming stripped 4 bases from V and 4 bases from J, with 13 bases between. Here the CDR3 reads CASSSPPEAETQYF. The DNA of the CDR3 is TGTGCCAGCAGCTCGCCCCCGGAGGCAGAGACCCAGTACTTC.